A selection of T cell receptor beta chains follows, all from one sample in a study of graft-versus-host responses after intestinal transplantation. Here immunoSEQ multiplex PCR was the method, and the copy in TCRdb shows in-frame clones only, minus some. The sample holds 99,000 or so clones; 86% are singletons and the top ten take around 1.4%. The specimen was PBMCs, collected 255 days after intestinal transplant. Source of these receptors: a human patient who received an intestinal transplant, so some T cells may come from the graft donor. CDR3s include the opening cysteine and the closing phenylalanine or tryptophan. Each record gives: clone size, J gene, CDR3 length, D gene, V gene, CDR3 protein, CDR3 DNA. A D gene is named only where the DNA matches it firmly. Clone size appears in some rows only: once, few, many, or a class for an expanded clone.

- | TRBJ2-3 | 16 | TRBD2 | TRBV4-1 | CASSQVPGGLTDTQYF | TGCGCCAGCAGCCAAGTTCCGGGGGGACTCACAGATACGCAGTATTTT
- | TRBJ2-1 | 14 | - | TRBV6-1 | CASSPNPLGNEQFF | TGTGCCAGCAGTCCGAACCCCCTGGGGAATGAGCAGTTCTTC
- | TRBJ1-4 | 11 | - | TRBV14 | CASSKTEKLFF | TGTGCCAGCAGTAAGACCGAAAAACTGTTTTTT
- | TRBJ2-7 | 13 | - | TRBV27 | CASSFGPGYEQYF | TGTGCCAGCAGTTTTGGGCCAGGGTACGAGCAGTACTTC
- | TRBJ2-3 | 16 | - | TRBV14 | CASSQAAGGRTDTQYF | TGTGCCAGCAGCCAAGCCGCCGGCGGTCGCACAGATACGCAGTATTTT
- | TRBJ2-5 | 17 | - | TRBV7-9 | CASSYPSRDLLDETQYF | TGTGCCAGCAGCTACCCGTCCCGGGACCTCCTAGACGAGACCCAGTACTTC
- | TRBJ2-7 | 15 | - | TRBV21-1 | CASSKPTGFTGEQYF | TGTGCCAGCAGCAAGCCCACAGGGTTTACGGGGGAGCAGTACTTC
- | TRBJ2-5 | 14 | TRBD1 | TRBV7-9 | CASSFDRGRETQYF | TGTGCCAGCAGCTTCGACAGGGGCAGGGAGACCCAGTACTTC
- | TRBJ1-2 | 16 | - | TRBV15 | CATSSVGWNLNYGYTF | TGTGCCACCAGCTCCGTGGGATGGAACCTTAACTATGGCTACACCTTC
- | TRBJ2-7 | 14 | - | TRBV6-5 | CASSYGQGLREQYF | TGTGCCAGCAGTTACGGGCAGGGCTTACGCGAGCAGTACTTC
- | TRBJ2-1 | 18 | TRBD2 | TRBV7-8 | CASSSGTSGGTSYNEQFF | TGTGCCAGCAGCTCTGGGACTAGCGGGGGGACCTCCTACAATGAGCAGTTCTTC
once | TRBJ1-5 | 16 | TRBD1 | TRBV7-2 | CASSQGQGSLRAPQHF | TGTGCCAGCAGCCAGGGACAGGGGTCCCTACGGGCGCCCCAGCATTTT
- | TRBJ2-3 | 20 | TRBD2 | TRBV4-1 | CASSLPITPPTSGVTDTQYF | TGCGCCAGCAGCCTCCCTATTACCCCCCCTACTAGCGGGGTCACAGATACGCAGTATTTT
- | TRBJ1-1 | 15 | - | TRBV11-2 | CASSLIGVENTEAFF | TGTGCCAGCAGCTTAATAGGTGTGGAAAACACTGAAGCTTTCTTT
- | TRBJ2-3 | 13 | TRBD2 | TRBV7-3 | CATAGQREGTQYF | TGTGCCACTGCGGGTCAGCGGGAAGGTACGCAGTATTTT
- | TRBJ1-1 | 13 | - | TRBV7-7 | CASSVGRNTEAFF | TGTGCTAGCAGCGTTGGCAGGAACACTGAAGCTTTCTTT